One and the same sample provided the 17 T cell receptor beta chains below, sequenced in a study of identifying expanded T cells in peripheral blood. The method was immunoSEQ multiplex PCR; TCRdb's version includes in-frame clones alone and lacks a portion of them. The sample holds about 91,000 clones, 85% to 90% seen once. The source material was blood. The receptors stem from a person aged 18 to 75 in good health.

This chain links TRBV20-1 with TRBJ2-7, with 8 bases aligning to TRBD1. CDR3 size: 11 residues. Looked up from germline, CDR1 is DFQATT and CDR2 is SNEGSKA (reference sequence). The V gene end was trimmed by 5 bases and the J gene end by 7 bases; junction bases not matched to a gene: 4. DNA of the CDR3: TGCAGTGCTGTACAGGGGGTGGAGCAGTACTTC. Its translation is CSAVQGVEQYF.

In its sample, this clone was seen a few times. DNA for the CDR3: TGTGCCAGCAGTCCTACACGGGGGCAATTAAACTATGGCTACACCTTC. Translated, it gives CASSPTRGQLNYGYTF. The J gene is TRBJ1-2, the V gene TRBV14; a weak D match, TRBD1 (6 bases). Trimming removed 6 bases at V and 2 bases at J, with 19 bases between. From germline, CDR1 is SGHDN and CDR2 FVKESK. This CDR3 contains 16 residues.

This sequence joins TRBV4-2 and TRBJ2-6; TRBD1 aligns across 8 bases. CDR1 is LGHNA and CDR2 is YNFKEQ in the germline V gene. J was trimmed by 2 bases and V by 1 base; bases with no gene match: 7. The CDR3 has 18 residues. The CDR3 nucleotides are TGTGCCAGCAGCCAAGCTCCCTTGGACAGGGCTGGGGCCAACGTCCTGACTTTC. Amino acids: CASSQAPLDRAGANVLTF.

The CDR3 DNA reads TGCGCCAGCAGTCGGGAGGTCGAAGAAAACACCATATATTTT. Residues: CASSREVEENTIYF. The V call is TRBV5-1, the J call TRBJ1-3; D gene unclear. The V end was cut by 5 bases, the J end by 6 bases, with 15 bases between. The CDR3 is 14 residues long. CDR1 is SGHRS and CDR2 is YFSETQ in the germline V gene.

This sequence joins TRBV7-3 and TRBJ2-3; a weak D match, TRBD2 (6 bases). Germline loops: CDR1 SGHTA, CDR2 FQGTGA. The CDR3 covers 13 residues. V was shortened by 2 bases and J by 4 bases, with 7 bases between the two germline ends. CDR3 DNA sequence: TGTGCCAGCAGCTTAGGGGGGTCAGATACGCAGTATTTT. Its protein product is CASSLGGSDTQYF.

This chain connects TRBV19 to TRBJ1-6; D is unclear. Germline assignment: CDR1 LNHDA and CDR2 SQIVND (reference sequence). CDR3 size: 15 residues. V shed 3 bases and J shed 7 bases, with 13 bases lying between them. The CDR3 region is CASSIGSTGNSPLHF. The DNA for the CDR3 is TGTGCCAGTAGTATCGGTTCTACGGGGAATTCACCCCTCCACTTT.

The gene calls are TRBV29-1 and TRBJ2-7; 15 bases match TRBD2. CDR1 is SQVTM, CDR2 ANQGSEA, per germline. CDR3 length equals 13 residues. After removal of 7 bases from V and 3 bases from J, the junction contained 1 base not matched to a gene. In nucleotides, the CDR3 is TGCAGCGGGGGACTAGCGGGGGGCTACGAGCAGTACTTC. It encodes CSGGLAGGYEQYF.

The chain has TRBV10-3 and TRBJ1-2, with a possible D match to TRBD1 (5 bases). The CDR3 runs to 13 residues. V shed 0 bases and J shed 3 bases, with 5 bases lying between them. In germline, CDR1 is ENHRY, CDR2 SYGVKD. CDR3 residues: CAISESGDYGYTF. The DNA for the CDR3 is TGTGCCATCAGTGAGTCGGGGGACTATGGCTACACCTTC.

This chain connects TRBV28 to TRBJ2-5, with a tentative D call TRBD2 (6 bases). The CDR3 extends over 13 amino acids. Trimming cost V 3 bases and J 5 bases, with 10 bases left between them. Germline V gene lookup returns CDR1 MDHEN and CDR2 SYDVKM. CDR3 DNA: TGTGCCAGCAGTTTGTTTGGGGGGGAGACCCAGTACTTC. This codes for CASSLFGGETQYF.

The chain uses TRBV30 and TRBJ2-4, with a weak D call TRBD2 (6 bases). The V gene lost 1 base and the J gene lost 9 bases, with 13 bases spanning the gap. The CDR3 totals 13 residues. Germline CDR1 reads GTSNPN; CDR2 reads SVGIG (reference sequence). The CDR3 sequence: CAWSGGDSGIQYF. The CDR3 bases are TGTGCCTGGAGTGGGGGGGATTCAGGCATTCAGTACTTC.

In DNA form, the CDR3 reads TGTGCCAGCAGTTTTCGACGGACTGGCGAAGAGACCCAGTACTTC. Residues: CASSFRRTGEETQYF. This chain connects TRBV27 to TRBJ2-5; tentative D call: TRBD2 (5 bases). This CDR3 comprises 15 residues. Germline V lookup: CDR1 MNHEY, CDR2 SMNVEV (reference sequence). Between the trimmed V and J ends, which lost 3 bases and 3 bases, there was a span of 14 bases.

The CDR3 loop is CASSLGPAAPVYF. The DNA for the CDR3 is TGTGCCAGCAGCTTAGGCCCGGCGGCACCGGTGTACTTC. The chain combines TRBV11-2 with TRBJ2-7; no clear D gene. There are 13 residues in the CDR3. Germline values: CDR1 SGHAT, CDR2 FQNNGV. With 1 base removed from V and 12 bases from J, the gap between germline ends came to 16 bases.

V usage is TRBV6-1 and J usage is TRBJ2-7; D could derive from TRBD1 or TRBD2 (6 bases each). Trimming removed 7 bases from V and 4 bases from J, with 23 bases in between. Germline V CDR1 and CDR2: MNHNS, SASEGT. This CDR3 has 16 residues. The CDR3 region has the DNA TGTGCCAGCATTGAGGTGGTCGGGGGCGCCGGGTACGAGCAGTACTTC. This codes for CASIEVVGGAGYEQYF.

This clone was recorded a few times. This chain joins TRBV5-1 and TRBJ2-2; 8 nucleotides agree with TRBD1. V lost 2 bases, J lost 2 bases, and 2 bases stayed unmatched. Per the germline V gene, CDR1 is SGHRS and CDR2 is YFSETQ. There are 15 residues in the CDR3. The CDR3 spells CASSFGQGNTGELFF. The CDR3 bases are TGCGCCAGCAGCTTCGGACAGGGCAACACCGGGGAGCTGTTTTTT.

The rearrangement uses TRBV14 and TRBJ2-3; perhaps TRBD2 as D (5 bases). This CDR3 comprises 11 residues. V was pared by 1 base and J by 14 bases, with 10 bases between. Germline CDR1 is SGHDN and CDR2 is FVKESK. CDR3 DNA sequence: TGTGCCAGCAGCCAAGCGGGGTTGAGGTATTTT. This codes for CASSQAGLRYF.

The chain links TRBV9 to TRBJ2-1, with TRBD1 identical over 8 bases. Germline CDR1 and CDR2: SGDLS and YYNGEE. J lost 5 bases, V lost 6 bases, and 13 bases had no gene match. The CDR3 sequence is 16 residues long. The CDR3 nucleotides are TGTGCCAGCACGGGTGGACCGGGACAGGTGAACAATGAGCAGTTCTTC. This codes for CASTGGPGQVNNEQFF.

The chain carries TRBV29-1 and TRBJ2-3, with TRBD1 as a possible D gene (5 bases). V was clipped by 4 bases and J by 0 bases, with 14 bases between them. The CDR3 runs 15 residues. CDR1 and CDR2 from the germline V gene are SQVTM and ANQGSEA. The CDR3 reads CSVVYSAGSTDTQYF. As DNA, the CDR3 is TGCAGCGTTGTATATTCAGCAGGGAGCACAGATACGCAGTATTTT.